These 21 T cell receptor beta chains share one sample of origin, sequenced in a study of T cells in localized non-small cell lung cancer. Data came from immunoSEQ multiplex PCR; TCRdb stores just in-frame clones and leaves some out. This sample has some 82,000 clones; roughly 75% occur once, and the top ten carry around 21%. Material: PBMCs, obtained before any cancer treatment. Receptors originate from a man aged 40-75 years with stage II squamous cell lung carcinoma.

The genes are TRBV18 and TRBJ1-3; no clear D. The CDR3 runs 13 residues. Germline lookup yields CDR1 KGHSH and CDR2 LQKENI. V lost 10 bases to trimming and J lost 4 bases, with 14 bases between them. DNA of the CDR3: TGTGCCACCGCGAATAGACTAGGAAACACCATATATTTT. Translating it yields CATANRLGNTIYF.

This clone has a single count. The chain is built from TRBV6-1 and TRBJ2-1, with 9 bases aligning to TRBD2. Germline CDR1 and CDR2: MNHNS and SASEGT. This CDR3 region has 15 residues. The V gene end was trimmed by 6 bases and the J gene end by 8 bases; junction bases not matched to a gene: 11. The CDR3 loop reads CASRRGSGRPDEQFF. CDR3 nucleotides: TGTGCCAGCAGGCGGGGGAGCGGGAGGCCGGATGAGCAGTTCTTC.

V gene TRBV28 combines with J gene TRBJ1-6; no clear D gene. With 3 bases removed from V and 11 bases from J, the gap between germline ends came to 8 bases. Germline V gives CDR1 MDHEN, CDR2 SYDVKM. The CDR3 spans 12 residues. CDR3 sequence reads: CASSFPRTPLHF. As DNA, the CDR3 is TGTGCCAGCAGTTTCCCCCGGACACCCCTCCACTTT.

The CDR3 is CASSAYRPYPSTDTQYF. As DNA, the CDR3 is TGTGCCAGCAGTGCTTACCGTCCCTACCCGAGCACAGATACGCAGTATTTT. This chain uses TRBV6-1 with TRBJ2-3; no reliable D call. Germline CDR1 and CDR2: MNHNS and SASEGT. This CDR3 has 17 amino acids. With 4 bases removed from V and 0 bases from J, the gap between germline ends came to 17 bases.

This chain connects TRBV6-1 to TRBJ2-7; weak D call: TRBD1 (7 bases). V lost 2 bases and J 1 base, leaving 15 bases between the germline ends. The CDR3 length is 16 residues. From germline, CDR1 is MNHNS and CDR2 SASEGT. Here the CDR3 DNA reads TGTGCCAGCAGTGAATCCGTGGCAGGGGGGTCCTACGAGCAGTACTTC. It translates to CASSESVAGGSYEQYF.

Only one count was recorded for this clone. The chain combines TRBV15 with TRBJ1-2; D is possibly TRBD1 (5 bases). In germline, CDR1 is LNHNV, CDR2 YYDKDF (reference sequence). V was shortened by 3 bases and J by 6 bases, with 8 bases between the two germline ends. This CDR3 comprises 12 residues. The CDR3 DNA follows: TGTGCCACCAGCAGCAGGGAAGATGGCTACACCTTC. Translation: CATSSREDGYTF.

This sequence joins TRBV28 and TRBJ2-3; D possibly matches TRBD1 or TRBD2 (5 bases each). The CDR3 covers 12 residues. V dropped 8 bases and J dropped 14 bases, with 20 bases sitting between them. The germline CDR1 and CDR2 sequences are MDHEN and SYDVKM. CDR3: CASFSRDGHVYF. In DNA, the CDR3 is TGTGCCAGCTTCTCCCGGGACGGACATGTGTATTTT. The full variable domain, with the rest looked up from reference TRBV28 and TRBJ2-3, is DVKVTQSSRYLVKRTGEKVFLECVQDMDHENMFWYRQDPGLGLRLIYFSYDVKMKEKGDIPEGYSVSREKKERFSLILESASTNQTSMYLCASFSRDGHVYFGPGTRLTVL.

As DNA, the CDR3 is TGCAGCGTTCTGGGAGGGGGGCATGGCTACACCTTC. Protein sequence: CSVLGGGHGYTF. This chain connects TRBV29-1 to TRBJ1-2; D possibly corresponds to TRBD1 (6 bases). Germline-derived CDR1 and CDR2 are SQVTM and ANQGSEA. Trimming left V 5 bases short and J 6 bases short, with 13 bases between. The CDR3 contains 12 residues.

CDR3 protein: CASRPRDREGPLYGYTF. CDR3 bases: TGTGCCAGCAGGCCCCGGGACAGGGAAGGGCCACTCTATGGCTACACCTTC. The chain couples TRBV7-9 to TRBJ1-2, with TRBD1 matching 9 bases. V was clipped by 6 bases and J by 4 bases; unmatched bases: 15. CDR3 length equals 17 residues. Germline values: CDR1 SEHNR, CDR2 FQNEAQ (reference sequence).

The chain uses TRBV5-1 and TRBJ1-1, with 7 positions matching TRBD1. The CDR3 length is 14 residues. The V gene end was trimmed by 2 bases and the J gene end by 6 bases; junction bases not matched to a gene: 7. Germline CDR1 reads SGHRS; CDR2 reads YFSETQ. Written as DNA, the CDR3 is TGCGCCAGCAGCTTCCAGGGGGAACGATCTGAAGCTTTCTTT. This codes for CASSFQGERSEAFF. The whole variable domain, filled in from reference TRBV5-1 and TRBJ1-1, reads KAGVTQTPRYLIKTRGQQVTLSCSPISGHRSVSWYQQTPGQGLQFLFEYFSETQRNKGNFPGRFSGRQFSNSRSEMNVSTLELGDSALYLCASSFQGERSEAFFGQGTRLTVV.

The chain carries TRBV5-8 and TRBJ2-5, with D perhaps matching TRBD1 (5 bases). The V gene's germline CDR1 is SGHTS and CDR2 YDEGEE. The V and J ends lost 4 bases and 2 bases respectively, with 12 bases between them. The CDR3 is made up of 14 amino acids. DNA of the CDR3: TGTGCCAGCAGCCTCGGACACCTTCAAGAGACCCAGTACTTC. This translates into CASSLGHLQETQYF. The full variable domain, its missing parts supplied by reference TRBV5-8 and TRBJ2-5, is EAGVTQSPTHLIKTRGQQATLRCSPISGHTSVYWYQQALGLGLQFLLWYDEGEERNRGNFPPRFSGRQFPNYSSELNVNALELEDSALYLCASSLGHLQETQYFGPGTRLLVL.

This clone was observed a few times. CDR3 DNA sequence: TGTGCCAGCAGTTACGGTACGGGACACCAGGATCAGCCCCAGCATTTT. Its translation: CASSYGTGHQDQPQHF. The chain uses TRBV6-6 and TRBJ1-5; weak D call: TRBD1 (6 bases). The germline CDR1 and CDR2 sequences are MNHNY and SVGAGI (reference sequence). The CDR3 has 16 residues. V was cut by 2 bases and J by 5 bases, with 16 bases left in between.

This clone appeared a few times. V usage is TRBV5-4 and J usage is TRBJ1-6, with D uncertain. Between the trimmed V and J ends, which lost 4 bases and 7 bases, there was a span of 21 bases. CDR1 is SGHNT, CDR2 YYREEE, per germline (reference sequence). The CDR3 length is 17 residues. The CDR3 region is CASSPLGGSIANSPLHF. CDR3 nucleotides: TGTGCCAGCAGCCCCCTGGGAGGGTCGATCGCAAATTCACCCCTCCACTTT. Full variable domain (remainder filled in from reference TRBV5-4 and TRBJ1-6): ETGVTQSPTHLIKTRGQQVTLRCSSQSGHNTVSWYQQALGQGPQFIFQYYREEENGRGNFPPRFSGLQFPNYSSELNVNALELDDSALYLCASSPLGGSIANSPLHFGNGTRLTVT.

A single count supports this clone. This chain uses TRBV9 with TRBJ1-5, with 8 bases lining up with TRBD1. The junction had 3 bases not matched to a gene; V was cut back by 3 bases and J by 7 bases. This CDR3 contains 13 residues. The germline V gene has CDR1 SGDLS and CDR2 YYNGEE. The DNA for the CDR3 is TGTGCCAGCAGCGCAGGGGGCTCGCAGCCCCAGCATTTT. Residues: CASSAGGSQPQHF.

This clone appeared a single time. The rearrangement links TRBV28 to TRBJ2-7, with D unresolved. CDR3 size: 14 residues. CDR1 is MDHEN, CDR2 SYDVKM, per germline. Trimming took 0 bases from V and 2 from J, leaving 8 bases between them. The CDR3 loop is CASSLWASTYEQYF. CDR3 DNA sequence: TGTGCCAGCAGTTTATGGGCCAGCACCTACGAGCAGTACTTC. The whole variable domain, remainder taken from reference TRBV28 and TRBJ2-7, is DVKVTQSSRYLVKRTGEKVFLECVQDMDHENMFWYRQDPGLGLRLIYFSYDVKMKEKGDIPEGYSVSREKKERFSLILESASTNQTSMYLCASSLWASTYEQYFGPGTRLTVT.

This clone was seen more than once but under ten times. V gene TRBV27 combines with J gene TRBJ1-2; D is possibly TRBD1 (5 bases). There are 14 residues in the CDR3. Germline V gene lookup returns CDR1 MNHEY and CDR2 SMNVEV (reference sequence). Trimming removed 3 bases at V and 2 bases at J, with 10 bases between. In DNA form, the CDR3 reads TGTGCCAGCAGTTTGACAGCGAGAAACTATGGCTACACCTTC. It translates to CASSLTARNYGYTF.

This sequence joins TRBV4-3 and TRBJ1-3, with D maybe TRBD1 (5 bases). The CDR3 is made up of 16 amino acids. V dropped 10 bases and J dropped 0 bases, with 19 bases sitting between them. The germline V gene encodes CDR1 LGHNA and CDR2 YSLEER. CDR3 coding DNA: TGCGCCAACCCCTTCGGGACGGCGAGCTCTGGAAACACCATATATTTT. The encoded protein is CANPFGTASSGNTIYF.

The V and J genes are TRBV6-1 and TRBJ1-2; a possible D gene is TRBD1 (6 bases). CDR3 length: 17 residues. Trimming pared 4 bases from V and 2 bases from J, leaving 20 bases between. Germline V lookup: CDR1 MNHNS, CDR2 SASEGT. CDR3 region: CASSAHRGRGLNYGYTF. CDR3 nucleotides: TGTGCCAGCAGTGCTCATCGGGGCAGGGGTCTAAACTATGGCTACACCTTC.

This chain joins TRBV9 and TRBJ2-7; tentative D call: TRBD1 (6 bases). This CDR3 region has 14 residues. V lost 0 bases and J lost 2, with 9 bases in between. In germline, CDR1 is SGDLS, CDR2 YYNGEE. CDR3 nucleotide sequence: TGTGCCAGCAGCGTAGATCAGGGGCCCTACGAGCAGTACTTC. Amino acids: CASSVDQGPYEQYF.

This clone was picked up a small number of times. This chain joins TRBV29-1 and TRBJ1-1, with D possibly being TRBD1 (6 bases). Trimming cost V 3 bases and J 1 base, with 24 bases left between them. There are 18 residues in the CDR3. Germline V CDR1 and CDR2: SQVTM, ANQGSEA. CDR3: CSVEGFVGAPRGNTEAFF. Written as DNA, the CDR3 is TGCAGCGTTGAGGGGTTCGTGGGGGCGCCTCGTGGGAACACTGAAGCTTTCTTT.

CDR3 sequence (DNA): TGTGCCAGCAGTTCTGTCACCTATGGCTACACCTTC. It is translated as CASSSVTYGYTF. The chain employs TRBV28 and TRBJ1-2, with unresolved D. The CDR3 runs 12 residues. From germline, CDR1 is MDHEN and CDR2 SYDVKM. Trimming removed 4 bases from V and 4 bases from J, with 7 bases in between.